A single sample is the source of the 18 T cell receptor beta chains below, sequenced in a study of T cell repertoires in cytomegalovirus infection (dated by TCRdb to between 2018 and 2020). The instrument given in TCRdb is Illumina HiSeq 1500. Starting from the raw public reads, TCRdb applied fastp trimming at Q25, assembled clones with MiXCR and retained in-frame beta chains. Records with the same CDR3 protein are collapsed into one entry carrying the most frequent genes and DNA. The sample has 600,000 to 800,000 distinct CDR3 sequences on record, 20% to 30% of them singletons. The top ten constitute under 8.5% of the sample. Sequencing was performed on CD8+ T cells from PBMCs. The receptor source for this set is a human donor in good health (CMV status not recorded). Some clones in this sample may be carry-over from other donors' samples.

Turning to this clonotype: A much larger clonotype is one base distant, so this may be a read error. The chain couples TRBV7-9 to TRBJ2-5, with D maybe TRBD1 (6 bases). The germline CDR1 and CDR2 sequences are SEHNR and FQNEAQ (reference sequence). The CDR3 has 16 residues. CDR3: CANSLRDTRAEETQYF. CDR3 sequence (DNA): TGTGCCAACAGCCTCCGGGACACCCGGGCGGAGGAGACCCAGTACTTC. Variable domain in full (rest from reference TRBV7-9 and TRBJ2-5): DTGVSQNPRHKITKRGQNVTFRCDPISEHNRLYWYRQTLGQGPEFLTYFQNEAQLEKSRLLSDRFSAERPKGSFSTLEIQRTEQGDSAMYLCANSLRDTRAEETQYFGPGTRLLVL.

This chain joins TRBV27 and TRBJ2-1; perhaps TRBD1 as D (7 bases). V lost 6 bases and J 0 bases, leaving 12 bases between the germline ends. CDR3 length equals 15 residues. From germline, CDR1 is MNHEY and CDR2 SMNVEV (reference sequence). CDR3 residues: CASRTRTGSYNEQFF. In DNA form, the CDR3 reads TGTGCCAGCAGGACTAGGACAGGCTCCTACAATGAGCAGTTCTTC.

A word on this clonotype: Being one base from a much bigger clone, this may be a read error. The chain combines TRBV7-6 with TRBJ2-5, with 16 bases fitting TRBD2. The CDR3 totals 14 residues. Germline-derived CDR1 and CDR2 are SGHVS and FNYEAQ. The DNA of the CDR3 is TGTGCCGGCAGCCCGGGACTAGCGGGGGGGGCTCAGTACTTC. Its protein is CAGSPGLAGGAQYF.

The V call is TRBV15, the J call TRBJ2-5; 8 positions match TRBD1. In germline, CDR1 is LNHNV, CDR2 YYDKDF (reference sequence). J lost 1 base, V lost 3 bases, and 1 base had no gene match. The CDR3 has 14 residues. For the CDR3, the DNA is TGTGCCACCAGCAGGGACAGGGCCCAAGAGACCCAGTACTTC. Encoded protein: CATSRDRAQETQYF.

The chain uses TRBV9 and TRBJ2-3; D could derive from TRBD1 or TRBD2 (7 bases each). V was cut by 4 bases and J by 6 bases, with 18 bases left in between. This CDR3 is built from 15 residues. Germline loops: CDR1 SGDLS, CDR2 YYNGEE. CDR3 sequence: CASSFMAGDSDTQYF. The DNA for the CDR3 is TGTGCCAGCAGCTTTATGGCGGGGGACAGTGATACGCAGTATTTT.

There are many counts of this clonotype. This chain joins TRBV7-2 and TRBJ2-5; tentatively, D is TRBD1 (6 bases). The CDR3 totals 14 residues. From germline, CDR1 is SGHTA and CDR2 FQGNSA. V lost 4 bases and J lost 2, with 11 bases in between. The CDR3 nucleotides are TGTGCCAGCAGCTCCCGACAGGTACAAGAGACCCAGTACTTC. Its protein product is CASSSRQVQETQYF.

The V gene is TRBV9, the J gene TRBJ2-2; 9 positions match TRBD2. Losses at the gene ends were 1 base for V and 0 bases for J; bases not matched to a gene: 4. Germline loops: CDR1 SGDLS, CDR2 YYNGEE. This CDR3 contains 17 residues. The CDR3 sequence: CASSVRLAGPNTGELFF. In nucleotides, the CDR3 is TGTGCCAGCAGCGTAAGGCTAGCGGGGCCGAACACCGGGGAGCTGTTTTTT.

This clonotype was observed a few times. The chain employs TRBV28 and TRBJ2-1; 8 bases map to TRBD1. With V trimmed by 10 bases and J by 4 bases, 15 bases remained unmatched. This CDR3 comprises 16 residues. The germline gives CDR1 MDHEN, CDR2 SYDVKM. CDR3 DNA sequence: TGTGCCACTGAAAACCCGGACAGGGTGGGATACAATGAGCAGTTCTTC. Protein product: CATENPDRVGYNEQFF.

This clonotype was detected a few times. The chain employs TRBV6-6 and TRBJ2-5; D is undetermined. Germline CDR1 MNHNY, CDR2 SVGAGI (reference sequence). Trimming removed 0 bases at V and 5 bases at J, with 7 bases between. This CDR3 spans 13 amino acids. CDR3 amino acids: CASSYSNWETQYF. Written as DNA, the CDR3 is TGTGCCAGCAGTTACTCGAATTGGGAGACCCAGTACTTC.

This clonotype has more than one count but fewer than ten. The rearrangement uses TRBV2 and TRBJ2-3; 11 nucleotides match TRBD2. Per germline, CDR1 SNHLY and CDR2 FYNNEI. The CDR3 totals 16 residues. Trimming took 6 bases from V and 1 from J; bases not matched to a gene: 6. The CDR3 nucleotides read TGTGCCAGCAGCGCCGAGACTAGCGGGGGCACAGATACGCAGTATTTT. It encodes CASSAETSGGTDTQYF.

The J gene is TRBJ2-6, the V gene TRBV29-1; the D is unclear. Germline lookup yields CDR1 SQVTM and CDR2 ANQGSEA. The length of the CDR3 is 14 residues. V gave up 0 bases and J gave up 2 bases, with 5 bases separating them. The DNA of the CDR3 is TGCAGCGTTGAAGATAAGCCTGGGGCCAACGTCCTGACTTTC. As protein: CSVEDKPGANVLTF.

The chain employs TRBV5-1 and TRBJ2-7; perhaps D is TRBD1 or TRBD2 (5 bases each). The CDR3 runs to 13 residues. Deletions cut 4 bases from V and 5 bases from J, with 13 bases between. The germline gives CDR1 SGHRS, CDR2 YFSETQ. The CDR3 here is CASSASGTNEQYV. CDR3 DNA: TGCGCCAGCAGCGCGTCCGGGACCAACGAGCAGTACGTC.

This clonotype was counted a few times. The genes are TRBV29-1 and TRBJ1-1; D is uncertain. CDR1 and CDR2 from the germline V gene are SQVTM and ANQGSEA. The CDR3 contains 12 residues. V was clipped by 0 bases and J by 7 bases, with 9 bases between them. The CDR3, as DNA: TGCAGCGTTGAAGATGAGGACCTTGAAGCTTTCTTT. Protein: CSVEDEDLEAFF.

This clonotype was observed at least ten times. J is TRBJ2-3 and V is TRBV7-2; D unresolved. There are 12 residues in the CDR3. Germline V gives CDR1 SGHTA, CDR2 FQGNSA. Deletions cut 5 bases from V and 4 bases from J, with 7 bases between. In DNA form, the CDR3 reads TGTGCCAGCAGCCCTCCTTCAGATACGCAGTATTTT. Amino acid sequence: CASSPPSDTQYF.

The chain uses TRBV7-9 and TRBJ1-2; 8 bases map to TRBD1. The CDR3 is 17 residues long. With 2 bases clipped from V and 4 bases from J, the junction kept 12 bases outside the gene matches. Germline CDR1 is SEHNR and CDR2 is FQNEAQ (reference sequence). CDR3 loop: CASSLRVARTGIYGYTF. The CDR3 coding sequence is TGTGCCAGCAGCTTAAGGGTGGCGAGGACAGGGATCTATGGCTACACCTTC.

This clonotype came up a few times. The chain combines TRBV4-3 with TRBJ1-3; D is unresolved. Per germline, CDR1 LGHNA and CDR2 YSLEER. The V gene lost 0 bases and the J gene lost 2 bases, with 11 bases spanning the gap. The CDR3 length is 16 residues. The CDR3 region is CASSQDRGPPGNTIYF. The CDR3 nucleotides read TGCGCCAGCAGCCAAGATAGAGGTCCCCCTGGAAACACCATATATTTT.

J is TRBJ1-1 and V is TRBV6-2 or TRBV6-3, with D unresolved. The CDR3 is 12 amino acids. Germline lookup yields CDR1 MNHEY and CDR2 SVGEGT. Deletions cut 8 bases from V and 3 bases from J, with 10 bases between. The CDR3 reads CASAADYTEAFF. The CDR3 DNA sequence: TGTGCCAGCGCGGCAGACTACACTGAAGCTTTCTTT.

The sample holds many counts of this clonotype. The chain combines TRBV7-2 with TRBJ2-3; D tentatively reads TRBD1 or TRBD2 (5 bases each). Trimming left V 3 bases short and J 2 bases short, with 15 bases between. Per germline, CDR1 SGHTA and CDR2 FQGNSA. The CDR3 covers 16 residues. The CDR3 DNA follows: TGTGCCAGCAGCTTCAGGGAGTCCCTCTACACAGATACGCAGTATTTT. It is translated as CASSFRESLYTDTQYF.